The clone carrying this TCR beta chain was observed a single time. The sample comes from a study of blood T cell repertoires in COVID-19. About the study: Samples representing acute and convalescent COVID-19 were sourced from the United States, Italy and Spain.

The table came from immunoSEQ multiplex PCR; TCRdb's copy has only in-frame clones and leaves some out. The table records 400,000 to 450,000 clones, over 75% of them present only once. The CDR3 is 14 amino acids. The V segment lost 5 bases and the J segment 9 bases; nucleotides outside the gene matches: 4. Per germline, CDR1 SGHTA and CDR2 FQGNSA. Either two negative PCRs, clearance, or symptom resolution qualified Cohort 3 donors as recovered. The chain is built from TRBV7-2 and TRBJ2-1; 13 nucleotides line up with TRBD2. The sequenced sample was PBMCs or T cells enriched from blood (not recorded which). The sequence came from a man in his thirties or forties who had recovered from COVID-19. The CDR3 is CASSTSGRASEQFF. CDR3 nucleotide sequence: TGTGCCAGCAGCACTAGCGGGAGGGCCAGTGAGCAGTTCTTC.